The 8 T cell receptor beta chains reported below all come from one sample, sequenced in a study of naive and memory T cell subsets. Study results and limitations: Especially in CD8 cells, naive repertoires contained a few larger clonotypes, possibly CD45RA-re-expressing memory cells.

No antigens are known for them. Two oligonucleotides, mixed equimolar, formed the beta constant-region primer covering TRBC1 and TRBC2. Ligated cDNA was amplified by four rounds of PCR with nested alpha and beta constant-region primers and SP2. TCRdb reprocessed the UMI-ligation and nested PCR reads via MiXCR and lists one record per CDR3 protein. In the table there are about 160,000 distinct CDR3 sequences, 20% to 25% of which are singletons. What was sequenced was naive CD4+ T cells from blood. These receptors were taken from a human donor in good health.

This clonotype was found a few times. V is TRBV20-1 and J is TRBJ1-5; D ambiguous. V dropped 0 bases and J dropped 5 bases, with 14 bases sitting between them. In germline, CDR1 is DFQATT, CDR2 SNEGSKA (reference sequence). This CDR3 comprises 15 residues. The CDR3 spells CSARDFWAEDQPQHF. The CDR3 DNA follows: TGCAGTGCTAGAGATTTCTGGGCAGAAGATCAGCCCCAGCATTTT.

The chain combines TRBV7-8 with TRBJ2-7; no clear D. The CDR3 totals 13 residues. Deletions cut 1 base from V and 1 base from J, with 5 bases between. The V gene's germline CDR1 is SGHVS and CDR2 FQNEAQ. CDR3 in amino acids: CASSLVLSYEQYF. CDR3 in DNA: TGTGCCAGCAGCTTAGTCTTATCCTACGAGCAGTACTTC. The full variable domain, its missing parts supplied by reference TRBV7-8 and TRBJ2-7, is GAGVSQSPRYKVAKRGQDVALRCDPISGHVSLFWYQQALGQGPEFLTYFQNEAQLDKSGLPSDRFFAERPEGSVSTLKIQRTQQEDSAVYLCASSLVLSYEQYFGPGTRLTVT.

This clonotype was seen only a few times. V gene TRBV11-2 combines with J gene TRBJ2-3; 7 nucleotides align to TRBD1. The germline gives CDR1 SGHAT, CDR2 FQNNGV. After removal of 2 bases from V and 3 bases from J, the junction contained 5 bases not matched to a gene. The CDR3 runs to 15 residues. Here the CDR3 DNA reads TGTGCCAGCAGCTTAAAGGGGGCTAAGACAGATACGCAGTATTTT. Its protein product is CASSLKGAKTDTQYF.

The rearrangement uses TRBV29-1 and TRBJ1-1, with D possibly matching TRBD1 (6 bases). Germline V gene sequence: CDR1 SQVTM, CDR2 ANQGSEA. The ends were cut back, 2 bases at V and 0 bases at J, with 16 bases in the middle. The CDR3 is made up of 16 amino acids. For the CDR3, the DNA is TGCAGCGTTGAATATGCCTTTCAGGGGCTGAACACTGAAGCTTTCTTT. The encoded protein is CSVEYAFQGLNTEAFF.

The CDR3 region has the DNA TGTGCCAGCAGCCCTAGCAATCAGCCCCAGCATTTT. Translating gives CASSPSNQPQHF. The chain joins TRBV12-3 or TRBV12-4 to TRBJ1-5, with D unclear. The CDR3 is 12 residues long. Between the trimmed V and J ends, which lost 6 bases and 0 bases, there was a span of 3 bases.

This clonotype has more than one count but fewer than ten. V usage is TRBV28 and J usage is TRBJ2-4; 11 nucleotides agree with TRBD2. The CDR3 is 19 residues long. Germline V CDR1 and CDR2: MDHEN, SYDVKM. V was pared by 1 base and J by 2 bases, with 10 bases of the junction left unmatched. CDR3 DNA sequence: TGTGCCAGCAGTTTATTAGCGGGAGGGCCTCGGCGTCCCAAAAACATTCAGTACTTC. Translating it yields CASSLLAGGPRRPKNIQYF.

This clonotype appeared many times. CDR3 region: CASSTQTRQNQPQHF. The CDR3 DNA reads as TGTGCCAGTAGTACCCAGACCCGACAGAATCAGCCCCAGCATTTT. V and J are TRBV19 and TRBJ1-5; maybe TRBD1 (5 bases). V lost 4 bases to trimming and J lost 4 bases, with 14 bases between them. The germline V gene encodes CDR1 LNHDA and CDR2 SQIVND (reference sequence). The length of the CDR3 is 15 residues.

This clonotype was seen many times. This chain links TRBV7-2 with TRBJ2-3; D uncertain. This CDR3 comprises 14 residues. Germline assignment: CDR1 SGHTA and CDR2 FQGNSA. Trimming removed 1 base at V and 1 base at J, with 6 bases between. The CDR3, as DNA: TGTGCCAGCAGCTTAGGGTACGGCACAGATACGCAGTATTTT. It yields the protein CASSLGYGTDTQYF.